The rows below give T cell receptor beta chains drawn from one sample of a study of cytomegalovirus exposure and HLA in healthy donors. The protocol was immunoSEQ multiplex PCR, while the TCRdb copy is restricted to in-frame clones and leaves out a portion. The data show approximately 61,000 clones, approximately 80% seen once. The sample consisted of PBMCs. Receptors were obtained from a young man in good health and CMV-seropositive. The CDR3 runs from the conserved cysteine through the conserved F or W. The D gene is left open where the match is weak. Clone size is given for some rows only: seen once, a few or many times, or a class if the clone is expanded.

abundance: NA; j_gene: TRBJ1-1; len: 16; d_gene: NA; v_gene: TRBV9; CDR3nt: TGTGCCAGCAGCGTATCGTACAGACCATTGAACACTGAAGCTTTCTTT; CDR3aa: CASSVSYRPLNTEAFF
abundance: once; j_gene: TRBJ2-3; len: 14; d_gene: NA; v_gene: TRBV29-1; CDR3nt: TGCAGCGTTTACCCCACAGGGAACACAGATACGCAGTATTTT; CDR3aa: CSVYPTGNTDTQYF
abundance: NA; j_gene: TRBJ2-7; len: 14; d_gene: TRBD1; v_gene: TRBV29-1; CDR3nt: TGCAGCGTTGAGGGGACAGGGGGAGCCTACGAGCAGTACTTC; CDR3aa: CSVEGTGGAYEQYF
abundance: few; j_gene: TRBJ1-5; len: 13; d_gene: NA; v_gene: TRBV5-1; CDR3nt: TGCGCCAGCAGTGGGGGGGCGGATCAGCCCCAGCATTTT; CDR3aa: CASSGGADQPQHF
abundance: once; j_gene: TRBJ2-7; len: 14; d_gene: NA; v_gene: TRBV5-4; CDR3nt: TGTGCCAGCAGCTCTCAGGGGAACTCCTACGAGCAGTACTTC; CDR3aa: CASSSQGNSYEQYF
abundance: NA; j_gene: TRBJ1-1; len: 13; d_gene: TRBD1; v_gene: TRBV28; CDR3nt: TGTGCCAGCAGTTTTGGGACAGCGGCTGTAGCTTTCTTT; CDR3aa: CASSFGTAAVAFF
abundance: NA; j_gene: TRBJ1-1; len: 13; d_gene: NA; v_gene: TRBV19; CDR3nt: TGTGCCAGTAGTGAGGTCCTGAACACTGAAGCTTTCTTT; CDR3aa: CASSEVLNTEAFF
abundance: NA; j_gene: TRBJ2-7; len: 14; d_gene: NA; v_gene: TRBV5-1; CDR3nt: TGCGCCAGCAGCTTGAGTTACAGCTCCTACGAGCAGTACTTC; CDR3aa: CASSLSYSSYEQYF
abundance: NA; j_gene: TRBJ1-1; len: 14; d_gene: NA; v_gene: TRBV7-8; CDR3nt: TGTGCCAGCAGCTTACTCTCGGGTGGCACCGTGGCTTTCTTT; CDR3aa: CASSLLSGGTVAFF
abundance: NA; j_gene: TRBJ1-5; len: 13; d_gene: NA; v_gene: TRBV19; CDR3nt: TGTGCCAGTAGCAAAGGGGTGGGGCAGCCCCAGCATTTT; CDR3aa: CASSKGVGQPQHF
abundance: once; j_gene: TRBJ1-5; len: 13; d_gene: NA; v_gene: TRBV30; CDR3nt: TGTGCCTGGAGGCAGGGTGAAGAACAGCCCCAGCATTTT; CDR3aa: CAWRQGEEQPQHF
abundance: NA; j_gene: TRBJ2-1; len: 15; d_gene: NA; v_gene: TRBV9; CDR3nt: TGTGCCAGCAGCGTAGGAGGGGGCTCCTACAATGAGCAGTTCTTC; CDR3aa: CASSVGGGSYNEQFF
abundance: NA; j_gene: TRBJ2-7; len: 12; d_gene: TRBD1; v_gene: TRBV10-3; CDR3nt: TGTGCCATCAGTGGACAGGGATACGAGCAGTACTTC; CDR3aa: CAISGQGYEQYF
abundance: NA; j_gene: TRBJ1-4; len: 12; d_gene: NA; v_gene: TRBV30; CDR3nt: TGTGCCTGGAGTGTACACGGCGGAAAACTGTTTTTT; CDR3aa: CAWSVHGGKLFF
abundance: NA; j_gene: TRBJ1-1; len: 16; d_gene: TRBD1; v_gene: TRBV7-8; CDR3nt: TGTGCCAGCAGCCTACGGACAGGTTTCATGAACACTGAAGCTTTCTTT; CDR3aa: CASSLRTGFMNTEAFF
abundance: NA; j_gene: TRBJ1-5; len: 18; d_gene: NA; v_gene: TRBV2; CDR3nt: TGTGCCAGCAGTGATTTAGTCCCGACTGACTATAGCAATCAGCCCCAGCATTTT; CDR3aa: CASSDLVPTDYSNQPQHF
abundance: NA; j_gene: TRBJ2-1; len: 15; d_gene: TRBD2; v_gene: TRBV5-4; CDR3nt: TGTGCCAGCTCCCGACTAGCGGGGGGGTCCAATGAGCAGTTCTTC; CDR3aa: CASSRLAGGSNEQFF
abundance: few; j_gene: TRBJ1-1; len: 11; d_gene: NA; v_gene: TRBV2; CDR3nt: TGTGCCAGCTGCCCCGGTATTGAAGCTTTCTTT; CDR3aa: CASCPGIEAFF